This entry describes one TCR beta chain. Antigen specificity is unknown. Amplification used 60 Vbeta primers and 13 Jbeta primers. TCRdb's copy holds only in-frame clones and misses some; the assay was immunoSEQ multiplex PCR. The profile shows roughly 97,000 clones, about three quarters of them singletons. This sample was taken from a study of cytomegalovirus exposure and HLA in healthy donors. Study-wide points: V- and J-gene trimming of TCR beta was linked (in a later analysis) to a missense DCLRE1C variant. Many donors carried some public TCRs, although rarity characterized most TCR sequences. Productive rates of about 90% or about 30% were seen for most TCR beta V segments in an earlier analysis.

J lost 5 bases, V lost 1 base, and 6 bases had no gene match. The CDR3 is 15 amino acids. Germline V gene data show CDR1 as SGHRS and CDR2 as YFSETQ. The source of this sequence is a man aged 35 to 55 in good health and CMV-seronegative. Sample: PBMCs. V gene TRBV5-1 combines with J gene TRBJ2-1; 7 nucleotides match TRBD2. The CDR3 sequence is CASSLRLAPNNEQFF. In DNA form, the CDR3 reads TGCGCCAGCAGCTTGCGACTAGCACCCAACAATGAGCAGTTCTTC.